This T cell receptor beta chain was captured by sequencing in a study of blood T cell repertoires in COVID-19. Profiled with immunoSEQ multiplex PCR; TCRdb holds only in-frame clones, not every one. The table has about 140,000 clones, about four fifths seen once. Source material: PBMCs or T cells enriched from blood (not recorded which). The origin of this receptor is a woman in her late teens or twenties who had been exposed to COVID-19.

CDR3 protein: CASSEGTSGGPDTQYF. The CDR3 bases are TGTGCCAGCAGCGAGGGGACTAGCGGAGGCCCAGATACGCAGTATTTT. V usage is TRBV14 and J usage is TRBJ2-3, with TRBD2 matching over 11 bases. Unmatched junction bases numbered 8, after V lost 5 bases and J lost 4 bases. Germline assignment: CDR1 SGHDN and CDR2 FVKESK. The CDR3 contains 16 residues. The variable domain in full, with the rest retrieved from reference TRBV14 and TRBJ2-3, is EAGVTQFPSHSVIEKGQTVTLRCDPISGHDNLYWYRRVMGKEIKFLLHFVKESKQDESGMPNNRFLAERTGGTYSTLKVQPAELEDSGVYFCASSEGTSGGPDTQYFGPGTRLTVL.